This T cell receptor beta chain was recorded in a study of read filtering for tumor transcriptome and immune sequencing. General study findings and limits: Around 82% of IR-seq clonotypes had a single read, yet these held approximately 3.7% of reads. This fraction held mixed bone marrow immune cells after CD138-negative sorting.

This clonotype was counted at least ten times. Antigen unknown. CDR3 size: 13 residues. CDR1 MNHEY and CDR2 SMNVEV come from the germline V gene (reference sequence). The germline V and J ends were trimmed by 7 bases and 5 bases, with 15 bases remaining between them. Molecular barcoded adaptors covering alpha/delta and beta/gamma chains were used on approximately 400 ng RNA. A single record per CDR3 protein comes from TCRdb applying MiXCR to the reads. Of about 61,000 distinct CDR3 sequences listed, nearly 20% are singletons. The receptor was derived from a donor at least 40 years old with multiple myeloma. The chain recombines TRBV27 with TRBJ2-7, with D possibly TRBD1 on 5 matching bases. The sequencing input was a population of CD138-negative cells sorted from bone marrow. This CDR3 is CASKKGRLDEQYF. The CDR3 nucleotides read TGTGCCAGCAAGAAGGGGCGTTTGGACGAGCAGTACTTC.